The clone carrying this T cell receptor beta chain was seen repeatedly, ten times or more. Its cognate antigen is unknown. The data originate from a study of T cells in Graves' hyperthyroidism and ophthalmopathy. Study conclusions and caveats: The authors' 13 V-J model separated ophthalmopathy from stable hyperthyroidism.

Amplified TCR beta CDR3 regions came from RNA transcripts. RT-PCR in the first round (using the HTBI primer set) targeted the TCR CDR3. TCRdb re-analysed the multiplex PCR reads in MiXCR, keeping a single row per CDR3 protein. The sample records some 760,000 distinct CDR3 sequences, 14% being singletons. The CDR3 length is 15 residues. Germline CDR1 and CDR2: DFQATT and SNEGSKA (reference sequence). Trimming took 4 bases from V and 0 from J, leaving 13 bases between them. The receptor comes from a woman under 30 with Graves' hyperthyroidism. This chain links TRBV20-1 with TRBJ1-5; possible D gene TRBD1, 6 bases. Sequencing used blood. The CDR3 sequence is CSATSGAHSNQPQHF. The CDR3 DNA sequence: TGCAGTGCTACCTCGGGGGCTCATAGCAATCAGCCCCAGCATTTT.